The clone carrying this T cell receptor (beta chain) was observed a handful of times. V was pared by 3 bases and J by 0 bases, with 9 bases between. CDR3 length: 15 residues. Germline loops: CDR1 WSHSY, CDR2 SAAADI. Template material for amplifying TCR beta CDR3 regions consisted of RNA transcripts. RT-PCR in the first round (using the HTBI primer set) targeted the TCR CDR3. MiXCR, applied by TCRdb to the multiplex PCR reads, yields one record per CDR3 protein. Here the sample spans some 580,000 distinct CDR3 sequences, 15% to 20% being singletons. This sample was taken from a study of T cells in Graves' hyperthyroidism and ophthalmopathy. Diagnostic assessment was based on clinical symptoms, serum thyroxine and TRAb, thyroid ultrasound and orbital computed tomography.

The J gene is TRBJ1-3, the V gene TRBV10-2; no firm D call. This clonotype was obtained from a middle-aged woman with Graves' ophthalmopathy. Material for sequencing was blood. The CDR3 nucleotides read TGCGCCAGCAGTGAATTCACGGTCTCTGGAAACACCATATATTTT. Protein: CASSEFTVSGNTIYF.